Presented here are 17 T cell receptor beta chains from one specimen sequenced in a study of vaccination effects on CD4 cells after COVID-19. Assay: immunoSEQ multiplex PCR; the TCRdb copy retains only in-frame clones and omits some. The data hold roughly 34,000 clones, with about four fifths observed a single time. Sequencing followed a ViraFEST assay step that expanded antigen-specific CD4+ T cells with viral peptide pools. When ten to eleven days of culture had elapsed, CD4+ T cells were isolated. Of the BNT162b2 and mRNA-1273 vaccines, participants received two doses of one or the other. The antigens for these receptors are not known. The starting material was CD4+ T cells from PBMCs cultured with HCoV-NL63 spike peptides, obtained after COVID-19 vaccination. These receptors all stem from a human donor who received a COVID-19 vaccine. Some clones in this sample may be carry-over from other donors' samples.

This clone was counted a single time. This CDR3 reads CASSFPGTGAADTQYF. CDR3 coding DNA: TGTGCCAGCAGCTTTCCCGGGACAGGGGCTGCAGATACGCAGTATTTT. The chain combines TRBV5-4 with TRBJ2-3; 10 positions agree with TRBD1. V trimming: 2 bases; J trimming: 4 bases; junction bases outside the gene matches: 7. Germline lookup yields CDR1 SGHNT and CDR2 YYREEE (reference sequence). The CDR3 is made up of 16 amino acids.

This clone was seen a single time. The chain has TRBV19 and TRBJ1-2, with 7 bases that match TRBD1. The CDR3 consists of 14 residues. Trimming at V came to 7 bases and at J to 2 bases, leaving 7 bases not matched to a gene. The germline gives CDR1 LNHDA, CDR2 SQIVND (reference sequence). CDR3 residues: CASTETGLNYGYTF. In nucleotides, the CDR3 is TGTGCCAGTACCGAGACAGGGTTGAACTATGGCTACACCTTC.

The chain joins TRBV9 to TRBJ1-1, with TRBD1 identical over 8 bases. The CDR3 is 18 amino acids. Germline V gives CDR1 SGDLS, CDR2 YYNGEE. V shed 2 bases, J shed 4 bases, and the junction held 16 bases outside the gene matches. The CDR3, as DNA: TGTGCCAGCAGCGTGGCCCAGGGGGCCCCCTTAGGCGCCACTGAAGCTTTCTTT. Protein product: CASSVAQGAPLGATEAFF.

This clone was found a few times. The chain carries TRBV10-3 and TRBJ1-6; D not resolved. Per germline, CDR1 ENHRY and CDR2 SYGVKD. This CDR3 contains 16 residues. Trimming removed 2 bases at V and 0 bases at J, with 8 bases between. CDR3 region: CAISETGSSYNSPLHF. CDR3 nucleotides: TGTGCCATCAGTGAGACCGGGAGCTCCTATAATTCACCCCTCCACTTT.

The chain employs TRBV20-1 and TRBJ2-3; possibly TRBD2 for D (6 bases). V was cut by 6 bases and J by 3 bases, with 7 bases left in between. This CDR3 is 11 amino acids long. Germline values: CDR1 DFQATT, CDR2 SNEGSKA (reference sequence). The CDR3 region has the DNA TGCAGTGCCGGGAGAACAGATACGCAGTATTTT. Translation gives CSAGRTDTQYF.

As DNA, the CDR3 is TGCGCCAGCAGCATCCAACAGGGTTTAGAGACCCAGTACTTC. Its protein is CASSIQQGLETQYF. This sequence joins TRBV5-1 and TRBJ2-5; weak D call: TRBD1 (6 bases). V lost 4 bases to trimming and J lost 4 bases, with 14 bases between them. Germline assignment: CDR1 SGHRS and CDR2 YFSETQ. This CDR3 has 14 residues.

This chain uses TRBV30 with TRBJ1-1; TRBD1 is a possible D gene (6 bases). CDR1 GTSNPN and CDR2 SVGIG come from the germline V gene (reference sequence). V gave up 3 bases and J gave up 11 bases, with 22 bases separating them. The CDR3 totals 14 residues. The CDR3 coding sequence is TGTGCCTGGAGCCTAACCTTAGGACAGAGTAACGCTTTCTTT. It translates to CAWSLTLGQSNAFF.

The chain has TRBV30 and TRBJ2-7; tentative D call: TRBD1 (5 bases). This CDR3 comprises 13 residues. Germline V CDR1 and CDR2: GTSNPN, SVGIG (reference sequence). Deletions cut 2 bases from V and 1 base from J, with 9 bases between. CDR3 nucleotide sequence: TGTGCCTGGAGTTTGGGGCAGTCCTACGAGCAGTACGTC. Translation gives CAWSLGQSYEQYV.

The sample holds a few counts of this clone. This rearrangement joins TRBV2 to TRBJ1-1, with TRBD1 identical over 9 bases. The germline V gene encodes CDR1 SNHLY and CDR2 FYNNEI. The CDR3 contains 14 residues. Trimming removed 5 bases from V and 4 bases from J; junction bases left unmatched: 5. The CDR3 DNA sequence: TGTGCCAGCAGTTCCCAGGACAGGGGCACTGAAGCTTTCTTT. It encodes CASSSQDRGTEAFF.

The chain joins TRBV18 to TRBJ2-6; D is unresolved. The CDR3 runs 18 residues. V shed 3 bases and J shed 0 bases, with 15 bases lying between them. CDR1 and CDR2 (germline): KGHSH, LQKENI. This CDR3 is CASSPPVGPSSGANVLTF. The DNA of the CDR3 is TGTGCCAGCTCACCGCCAGTAGGACCCAGCTCTGGGGCCAACGTCCTGACTTTC.

This rearrangement joins TRBV24-1 to TRBJ1-2; D uncertain. The V end lost 4 bases, the J end lost 4 bases, and 15 bases lay between the germline ends. CDR3 size: 15 residues. The germline V gene encodes CDR1 KGHDR and CDR2 SFDVKD. CDR3 nucleotide sequence: TGTGCCACCAGTGACCCCAACGCCCCTATCTATGGCTACACCTTC. It codes for CATSDPNAPIYGYTF.

The chain couples TRBV19 to TRBJ1-2; the match to TRBD1 covers 7 bases. The trim removed 6 bases at V and 4 bases at J, leaving 11 bases unmatched. Germline V CDR1 and CDR2: LNHDA, SQIVND (reference sequence). The CDR3 is made up of 15 amino acids. The CDR3 bases are TGTGCCAGTAGATCCGGGGACAGTCCAGCCTATGGCTACACCTTC. Amino acid sequence: CASRSGDSPAYGYTF. Based on the CDR3 plus reference TRBV19 and TRBJ1-2, the full variable domain is DGGITQSPKYLFRKEGQNVTLSCEQNLNHDAMYWYRQDPGQGLRLIYYSQIVNDFQKGDIAEGYSVSREKKESFPLTVTSAQKNPTAFYLCASRSGDSPAYGYTFGSGTRLTVV.

The gene calls are TRBV10-1 and TRBJ1-1; possibly TRBD1 for D (5 bases). The CDR3 runs 13 residues. CDR1 and CDR2 (germline): WNHNN, SYGVQD (reference sequence). The germline V and J ends were trimmed by 7 bases and 4 bases, with 13 bases remaining between them. The CDR3 here is CASKRDQGTEAFF. CDR3 in DNA: TGCGCCAGCAAGCGGGACCAGGGCACTGAAGCTTTCTTT.

The chain combines TRBV9 with TRBJ1-6; 9 bases agree with TRBD1. Germline CDR1 SGDLS, CDR2 YYNGEE. V trimming: 4 bases; J trimming: 4 bases; junction bases outside the gene matches: 3. This CDR3 is 15 amino acids long. CDR3 in DNA: TGTGCCAGCAGCATTGGACAGGGGTATAATTCACCCCTCCACTTT. It is translated as CASSIGQGYNSPLHF.

The chain couples TRBV6-5 to TRBJ1-2, with 11 bases that match TRBD1. The CDR3 contains 15 residues. Trimming cost V 7 bases and J 7 bases; bases outside gene matches: 11. Per the germline V gene, CDR1 is MNHEY and CDR2 is SVGAGI. DNA for the CDR3: TGTGCCAGCACCCTAAGGGACAGGGGGTCCGGTGGCTACACCTTC. Translated: CASTLRDRGSGGYTF.

J is TRBJ2-2 and V is TRBV6-1; TRBD1 might be the D (6 bases). CDR1 and CDR2 from the germline V gene are MNHNS and SASEGT. The CDR3 loop spans 13 amino acids. V lost 7 bases, J lost 4 bases, and 10 bases lay in between. The CDR3 spells CASNRESTGELFF. The DNA for the CDR3 is TGTGCCAGCAACAGGGAGTCCACCGGGGAGCTGTTTTTT.

This clone was counted a single time. The chain uses TRBV11-1 and TRBJ1-1; D is perhaps TRBD1 (5 bases). This CDR3 contains 13 residues. V dropped 2 bases and J dropped 3 bases, with 7 bases sitting between them. CDR1 and CDR2 from the germline V gene are SGHAT and FQDESV (reference sequence). The CDR3 here is CASSLQGDTEAFF. The CDR3 DNA follows: TGTGCCAGCAGCTTACAGGGAGACACTGAAGCTTTCTTT.